The T cell receptor beta chain described here comes from a study of radiotherapy plus CTLA-4 blockade in lung cancer. Study background: Among all patients, approximately 17% showed objective responses, while 30% to 35% had disease control. The study's findings and limits: An expansion of tumor-derived TCR clones occurred in blood after radiotherapy plus ipilimumab.

CDR1 and CDR2 from the germline V gene are SEHNR and FQNEAQ (reference sequence). CDR3 length: 14 residues. The V and J ends lost 0 bases and 6 bases respectively, with 8 bases between them. A note on this clone: Its antigen is currently unknown.

Here immunoSEQ multiplex PCR was the method, and the copy in TCRdb shows in-frame clones only, minus some. The sample records 77,000 or so clones, roughly 69% being singletons. Sequencing was performed on peripheral blood, taken from a patient treated with radiotherapy plus ipilimumab. The chain couples TRBV7-9 to TRBJ1-4; D perhaps matches TRBD1 (5 bases). The origin of this receptor is a human donor with non-small cell lung cancer whose response to radiotherapy plus ipilimumab could not be evaluated. The CDR3 coding sequence is TGTGCCAGCAGCTTAGCAGGGGTGTATGAAAAACTGTTTTTT. This translates into CASSLAGVYEKLFF.